The following is a T cell receptor (beta chain) sequence with its context. Its antigen is unidentified. V was cut by 3 bases and J by 5 bases, with 20 bases left in between. The CDR3 runs to 17 residues. Germline loops: CDR1 MNHEY, CDR2 SMNVEV (reference sequence). The treatment: some 19 received Ad26.COV2.S at low or high dose, single or two shots; several received placebo; per-sample allocation not given. On day 63 after the first injection, vaccine and placebo recipients gave samples. The record originates from a study of Ad26.COV2.S vaccination and SARS-CoV-2 variants. Whole-study context: Into the muscle, Ad26.COV2.S was dosed once or twice, 56 days apart. Overall study findings and caveats: Responses of spike-specific T cells (both CD8+ and CD4+) reportedly showed substantial breadth after vaccination. Placebo and vaccine recipients had non-spike TCR breadth that was similar.

The data were produced by immunoSEQ multiplex PCR, yet TCRdb's version contains in-frame clones alone and is incomplete. The sample shows some 300,000 clones, 70% to 90% of them seen only once. Sequenced here: peripheral blood, sampled in a trial of Ad26.COV2.S vaccine versus placebo. V and J are TRBV27 and TRBJ2-1, with TRBD2 as a possible D gene (6 bases). This TCR was recovered from a person aged 18-60 years who received the Ad26.COV2.S COVID-19 vaccine or a placebo. CDR3 bases: TGTGCCAGCAGTTTTTCGCGCGGAGGGACCAAAGACAATGAGCAGTTCTTC. Translating gives CASSFSRGGTKDNEQFF.